These T cell receptor beta chains were read from a single sample in a study of T cell responses to AZD1222 COVID-19 vaccine. TCRdb keeps only in-frame clones here, not all; method: immunoSEQ multiplex PCR. The profile shows 110,000 to 150,000 clones, around 89% of them singletons. The material was peripheral blood, obtained 28 days after the second AZD1222 dose. These receptors all stem from an adult who received the AZD1222 COVID-19 vaccine. CDR3s include the opening cysteine and the closing phenylalanine or tryptophan. Each record gives: J gene, D gene, CDR3 length, clone size, V gene, CDR3 protein, CDR3 DNA. A D gene is named only where the DNA matches it firmly. Size is stated for part of the rows, as once, few or many counts, or as a class when the clone is expanded.

>TRBJ1-1|NA|13|NA|TRBV4-1
CASSPRLGTEAFF
TGCGCCAGCAGCCCAAGGCTCGGCACTGAAGCTTTCTTT
>TRBJ2-1|TRBD2|11|once|TRBV20-1
CSAHSREVRFF
TGCAGTGCTCACTCTCGGGAGGTTCGGTTCTTC
>TRBJ1-1|NA|15|NA|TRBV5-1
CASTTGPGMNTEAFF
TGCGCCAGCACGACGGGACCCGGAATGAACACTGAAGCTTTCTTT
>TRBJ1-2|NA|13|NA|TRBV28
CASRMDSPYGYTF
TGTGCCAGCAGGATGGACAGTCCCTATGGCTACACCTTC
>TRBJ2-1|TRBD2|12|NA|TRBV27
CASRGLAGTQFF
TGTGCCAGCAGGGGACTAGCGGGGACCCAGTTCTTC
>TRBJ2-1|TRBD2|16|NA|TRBV24-1
CATSDQTSGGRGEQFF
TGTGCCACCAGTGATCAGACTAGCGGGGGTAGGGGTGAGCAGTTCTTC
>TRBJ2-5|NA|15|NA|TRBV10-1
CASTTDGDGQETQYF
TGCGCCAGCACCACCGACGGGGACGGGCAAGAGACCCAGTACTTC
>TRBJ2-5|NA|15|NA|TRBV7-2
CASSSPRLVGETQYF
TGTGCCAGCAGTTCTCCACGACTAGTGGGCGAGACCCAGTACTTC
>TRBJ1-1|NA|12|NA|TRBV27
CASWRGDTEAFF
TGTGCCAGTTGGCGGGGCGACACTGAAGCTTTCTTT
>TRBJ2-7|NA|17|NA|TRBV30
CAWSVRKGGLASYEQYF
TGTGCCTGGAGTGTACGAAAGGGGGGGCTCGCTTCCTACGAGCAGTACTTC
>TRBJ1-2|NA|11|once|TRBV20-1
CSGHLAHGYTF
TGCAGTGGACATTTGGCCCATGGCTACACCTTC
>TRBJ1-2|NA|14|once|TRBV7-8
CASSLTRTDYGYTF
TGTGCCAGCAGCCTCACCCGGACAGACTATGGCTACACCTTC
>TRBJ2-7|NA|14|NA|TRBV7-9
CASSLAPAGYEQYF
TGTGCCAGCAGCTTAGCTCCCGCTGGATACGAGCAGTACTTC
>TRBJ1-2|NA|13|NA|TRBV24-1
CATSDFTGYGYTF
TGTGCCACCAGTGATTTCACAGGTTATGGCTACACCTTC
>TRBJ2-2|NA|17|NA|TRBV28
CASSSSTGDSPTGELFF
TGTGCCAGCAGCTCAAGTACAGGAGACAGCCCCACCGGGGAGCTGTTTTTT
>TRBJ2-3|TRBD2|15|NA|TRBV9
CASSARGVATDTQYF
TGTGCCAGCAGCGCACGGGGGGTAGCGACAGATACGCAGTATTTT
>TRBJ2-1|NA|13|NA|TRBV7-9
CASSLASGNEQFF
TGTGCCAGCAGCTTAGCGTCAGGGAATGAGCAGTTCTTC
>TRBJ2-1|NA|11|NA|TRBV2
CASSVGNEQFF
TGTGCCAGCAGTGTTGGCAATGAGCAGTTCTTC
>TRBJ1-2|TRBD1|13|once|TRBV27
CASSPRTGVGYTF
TGTGCCAGCAGTCCCCGGACAGGGGTTGGCTACACCTTC
>TRBJ2-7|NA|13|NA|TRBV28
CATRRQDLYEQYF
TGTGCCACCCGCCGACAGGACCTCTACGAGCAGTACTTC
>TRBJ1-3|TRBD1|15|NA|TRBV10-3
CAITGQISSGNTIYF
TGTGCCATCACGGGACAGATCAGCTCTGGAAACACCATATATTTT
>TRBJ2-3|NA|15|NA|TRBV9
CASSVDDHRTDTQYF
TGTGCCAGCAGCGTAGATGACCACCGCACAGATACGCAGTATTTT
>TRBJ2-3|TRBD2|11|NA|TRBV19
CASRSGMTQYF
TGTGCCAGTAGAAGCGGGATGACGCAGTATTTT
>TRBJ1-2|NA|14|NA|TRBV19
CASVPGASSYGYTF
TGTGCCAGTGTTCCGGGGGCGAGTAGCTATGGCTACACCTTC
>TRBJ2-1|TRBD2|17|NA|TRBV4-3
CASSPTTSGGARNEQFF
TGCGCCAGCAGCCCAACTACTAGCGGGGGGGCCAGGAATGAGCAGTTCTTC
>TRBJ1-1|NA|15|NA|TRBV5-1
CASSSPGLMNTEAFF
TGCGCCAGCAGCTCGCCTGGGCTCATGAACACTGAAGCTTTCTTT
>TRBJ2-2|TRBD2|16|NA|TRBV7-2
CASSFQGTIVAGELFF
TGTGCCAGCAGCTTTCAAGGGACTATTGTGGCCGGGGAGCTGTTTTTT
>TRBJ2-5|TRBD1|14|NA|TRBV5-1
CASSKGQGKETQYF
TGCGCCAGCAGCAAAGGACAGGGGAAAGAGACCCAGTACTTC
>TRBJ2-1|NA|12|few|TRBV7-9
CASSQTNNEQFF
TGTGCCAGCAGCCAGACGAACAATGAGCAGTTCTTC
>TRBJ2-3|NA|17|NA|TRBV4-2
CASSQGPTYASTDTQYF
TGTGCCAGCAGCCAAGGGCCCACTTATGCTAGCACAGATACGCAGTATTTT
>TRBJ2-1|NA|12|NA|TRBV2
CASDLIYNEQFF
TGTGCCAGCGACCTGATATACAATGAGCAGTTCTTC
>TRBJ2-5|NA|12|NA|TRBV29-1
CSVAQGQETQYF
TGCAGCGTTGCCCAGGGTCAAGAGACCCAGTACTTC
>TRBJ2-7|TRBD2|18|once|TRBV28
CASSLWWPSGRVSYEQYF
TGTGCCAGCAGTTTATGGTGGCCTAGCGGGCGTGTCTCCTACGAGCAGTACTTC
>TRBJ2-7|TRBD2|15|once|TRBV7-2
CASSSRAGEGYEQYF
TGTGCCAGCAGCTCTAGAGCGGGAGAGGGTTACGAGCAGTACTTC
>TRBJ1-3|NA|13|NA|TRBV6-4
CASAVSHGNTIYF
TGTGCCAGCGCCGTAAGTCACGGAAACACCATATATTTT
>TRBJ1-6|NA|15|NA|TRBV5-6
CASSLVGSRDSPLHF
TGTGCCAGCAGCTTGGTTGGCAGTCGCGATTCACCCCTCCACTTT
>TRBJ1-4|NA|15|NA|TRBV4-3
CASSQVGRGSEKLFF
TGCGCCAGCAGCCAAGTCGGCAGGGGAAGTGAAAAACTGTTTTTT
>TRBJ1-1|NA|17|NA|TRBV4-1
CASSQVWVDRANTEAFF
TGCGCCAGCAGCCAAGTTTGGGTGGACAGAGCGAACACTGAAGCTTTCTTT
>TRBJ1-2|TRBD1|14|NA|TRBV6-5
CASSPEAGGRGYTF
TGTGCCAGCAGCCCAGAGGCAGGGGGTCGGGGCTACACCTTC
>TRBJ2-7|NA|15|NA|TRBV28
CASHNPRTTSYEQYF
TGTGCCAGCCACAACCCGCGGACTACCTCCTACGAGCAGTACTTC
>TRBJ2-3|NA|15|NA|TRBV15
CATSPITGSPDTQYF
TGTGCCACCAGCCCCATAACAGGGAGTCCAGATACGCAGTATTTT
>TRBJ2-7|TRBD1|15|NA|TRBV28
CASSLGQGAPYEQYF
TGTGCCAGCAGTTTGGGCCAGGGGGCTCCCTACGAGCAGTACTTC
>TRBJ2-3|TRBD2|14|NA|TRBV18
CATPLTSVSDTQYF
TGTGCCACCCCCCTGACTAGCGTATCAGATACGCAGTATTTT
>TRBJ1-2|TRBD1|14|NA|TRBV3-1/TRBV3-2
CASSPRDSTHGYTF
TGTGCCAGCAGCCCTCGGGACAGCACTCATGGCTACACCTTC
>TRBJ2-7|TRBD2|15|many|TRBV3-1/TRBV3-2
CASSRPASGHYEQYF
TGTGCCAGCAGCCGCCCCGCTAGCGGACACTACGAGCAGTACTTC
>TRBJ2-1|NA|16|NA|TRBV2
CASSEDPRGSYNEQFF
TGTGCCAGCAGTGAAGATCCCAGGGGCTCCTACAATGAGCAGTTCTTC
>TRBJ2-3|NA|14|NA|TRBV5-1
CASSLERSTDTQYF
TGCGCCAGCAGCTTGGAGCGGAGCACAGATACGCAGTATTTT